This record concerns one T cell receptor (beta chain) sequence. Its target is unknown. From the roughly 110-subject validation cohort, which was separate from the roughly 710-subject first cohort, the donors were drawn. This sample is part of a study of cytomegalovirus exposure and HLA in healthy donors. Study-wide results and limits: According to a subsequent analysis, TCR clusters from the first cohort were inclined to appear together in the 120 validation repertoires. Reportedly, cytomegalovirus status was diagnosed with high sensitivity and specificity. Researchers catalogued under 200 TCR beta chains as cytomegalovirus-associated.

The CDR3 sequence is 18 residues long. In germline, CDR1 is LNHNV, CDR2 YYDKDF (reference sequence). V lost 0 bases, J lost 3 bases, and 8 bases stayed unmatched. Repertoires were generated with immunoSEQ multiplex PCR, while TCRdb's copy carries only in-frame clones and drops some. The data show about 160,000 clones, with 80% to 90% seen just once and roughly 5.7% held by the top ten. The sequenced material came from PBMCs. This TCR was sampled from a woman between 25 and 40 years old in good health and CMV-seronegative. The chain employs TRBV15 and TRBJ2-1; 10 bases are a match to TRBD2. Here the CDR3 DNA reads TGTGCCACCAGCAGAGATCTTGCTAGCGGGAGTTTCTACAATGAGCAGTTCTTC. It specifies CATSRDLASGSFYNEQFF.